Presented here are 14 T cell receptor beta chains from one specimen sequenced in a study of CD8 T cells in ankylosing spondylitis. TCRdb re-analysed the 5' RACE reads in MiXCR, keeping a single row per CDR3 protein. The table shows fewer than 250,000 distinct CDR3 sequences, with about a quarter occurring only once. The specimen sequenced was blood, either unsorted or a sorted T cell fraction (not recorded which). The receptors come from a male donor with ankylosing spondylitis or in good health (not recorded which).

CDR3 protein: CAIKLDSYNEQFF. CDR3 DNA sequence: TGTGCCATCAAGCTAGACTCCTACAATGAGCAGTTCTTC. The chain joins TRBV10-3 to TRBJ2-1; the D is unclear. Germline V gene data show CDR1 as ENHRY and CDR2 as SYGVKD. The CDR3 spans 13 residues. V lost 7 bases and J 0 bases, leaving 7 bases between the germline ends.

In this sample, this clonotype turned up many times. The chain couples TRBV20-1 to TRBJ2-7; a possible D gene is TRBD1 (6 bases). Trimming stripped 6 bases from V and 3 bases from J, with 9 bases between. Germline assignment: CDR1 DFQATT and CDR2 SNEGSKA (reference sequence). This CDR3 is built from 11 residues. The CDR3 nucleotides read TGCAGTGCGAGGGGACACTACGAGCAGTACTTC. Amino acids: CSARGHYEQYF.

There are a few counts of this clonotype. The V and J genes are TRBV20-1 and TRBJ2-1, with 10 bases matching TRBD2. The V gene's germline CDR1 is DFQATT and CDR2 SNEGSKA (reference sequence). There are 15 residues in the CDR3. V lost 0 bases and J lost 8; bases outside the gene matches: 7. The CDR3 coding sequence is TGCAGTGCTAGAGATGTAGCGGGAGGTAGGGATGAGCAGTTCTTC. It is translated as CSARDVAGGRDEQFF.

This rearrangement joins TRBV23-1 to TRBJ2-5; possibly TRBD1 or TRBD2 for D (5 bases each). TRBV23-1 counts as an open reading frame of uncertain function. The CDR3 is made up of 13 amino acids. Trimming removed 6 bases from V and 5 bases from J, with 13 bases in between. CDR3 sequence: CASRGRTRETQYF. The CDR3 nucleotides read TGCGCCAGCAGGGGACGCACTCGGGAGACCCAGTACTTC.

The chain recombines TRBV5-5 with TRBJ2-7; TRBD2 matches at 9 bases. After removal of 2 bases from V and 6 bases from J, the junction contained 9 bases not matched to a gene. Germline CDR1 is SGHKS and CDR2 is YYEKEE (reference sequence). This CDR3 region has 15 residues. The CDR3 nucleotides are TGTGCCAGCAGCTTCGGGCGGGAGGGCCTTGGCGAGCAGTACTTC. It codes for CASSFGREGLGEQYF.

This clonotype was seen ten or more times. The chain joins TRBV20-1 to TRBJ2-5; 9 bases line up with TRBD2. V was clipped by 7 bases and J by 5 bases; unmatched bases: 8. This CDR3 comprises 13 residues. In germline, CDR1 is DFQATT, CDR2 SNEGSKA (reference sequence). The CDR3 DNA reads TGCAGTGGGATTAGCGGGAGAGGGGAGACCCAGTACTTC. As protein: CSGISGRGETQYF.

The gene calls are TRBV20-1 and TRBJ2-1; TRBD2 agrees at 9 bases. Germline CDR1 is DFQATT and CDR2 is SNEGSKA (reference sequence). Unmatched junction bases numbered 5, after V lost 3 bases and J lost 5 bases. CDR3 size: 14 residues. The CDR3 loop is CSASAGGLHNEQFF. CDR3 nucleotides: TGCAGTGCTAGTGCGGGAGGGCTCCACAATGAGCAGTTCTTC.

J is TRBJ1-2 and V is TRBV20-1; D gene ambiguous. V was cut by 1 base and J by 6 bases, with 15 bases left in between. CDR1 and CDR2 (germline): DFQATT, SNEGSKA (reference sequence). The CDR3 has 14 residues. The chain's CDR3 is CSARAPGSTNGYTF. The CDR3 DNA sequence: TGCAGTGCTAGAGCCCCCGGGAGCACCAATGGCTACACCTTC.

This clonotype was detected many times. The chain joins TRBV25-1 to TRBJ2-7; 14 bases align to TRBD2. This CDR3 has 14 residues. Germline V lookup: CDR1 MGHDK, CDR2 SYGVNS. Trimming at V came to 3 bases and at J to 7 bases, leaving 2 bases not matched to a gene. The chain's CDR3 is CASSETSGRAEQYF. CDR3 in DNA: TGTGCCAGCAGTGAGACTAGCGGGAGGGCAGAGCAGTACTTC.

This clonotype was seen ten or more times. The chain joins TRBV6-2 or TRBV6-3 to TRBJ2-1; TRBD2 might be the D (6 bases). There are 14 residues in the CDR3. The germline CDR1 and CDR2 sequences are MNHEY and SVGEGT. Trimming removed 6 bases from V and 7 bases from J, with 16 bases in between. The CDR3 spells CASREGGIGNEQFF. CDR3 in DNA: TGTGCCAGCAGGGAGGGAGGAATTGGGAATGAGCAGTTCTTC.

This clonotype has at least ten counts. The chain recombines TRBV12-3 or TRBV12-4 with TRBJ2-1, with TRBD2 matching over 11 bases. J gave up 0 bases and V 8 bases, and 6 bases lay outside the gene matches. The CDR3 totals 16 residues. The CDR3 DNA sequence: TGTGCCAGCCAGGGACTAGCGGTCGACTCCTACAATGAGCAGTTCTTC. Translation: CASQGLAVDSYNEQFF.

This clonotype was observed at least ten times. V usage is TRBV20-1 and J usage is TRBJ2-1; weak D call: TRBD1 (5 bases). Germline CDR1 and CDR2: DFQATT and SNEGSKA (reference sequence). CDR3 length: 14 amino acids. Trimming shortened V by 3 bases and J by 12 bases, and 21 bases separated the two germline ends. CDR3 region: CSASSKLGTGMQFF. In DNA form, the CDR3 reads TGCAGTGCTAGTAGCAAGCTGGGTACAGGAATGCAGTTCTTC.

About this clonotype itself: Given a much more abundant clone one base away, this may be a read error. The CDR3 coding sequence is TGTGCCAGCTCACCGGACAGGGACACTGAAGCTTTCTTT. Its protein product is CASSPDRDTEAFF. This chain connects TRBV18 to TRBJ1-1, with 8 bases aligning to TRBD1. Germline V CDR1 and CDR2: KGHSH, LQKENI. The CDR3 has 13 residues. Unmatched junction bases numbered 0, after V lost 3 bases and J lost 3 bases.

A few counts support this clonotype. The CDR3 sequence: CSARDRQTGLMNTEAFF. In nucleotides, the CDR3 is TGCAGTGCTAGAGATCGTCAGACAGGGCTGATGAACACTGAAGCTTTCTTT. The chain joins TRBV20-1 to TRBJ1-1; 7 bases agree with TRBD1. The J segment lost 0 bases and the V segment lost 0 bases, leaving 10 bases of the junction unmatched. The CDR3 runs to 17 residues. Germline V gene data show CDR1 as DFQATT and CDR2 as SNEGSKA (reference sequence).